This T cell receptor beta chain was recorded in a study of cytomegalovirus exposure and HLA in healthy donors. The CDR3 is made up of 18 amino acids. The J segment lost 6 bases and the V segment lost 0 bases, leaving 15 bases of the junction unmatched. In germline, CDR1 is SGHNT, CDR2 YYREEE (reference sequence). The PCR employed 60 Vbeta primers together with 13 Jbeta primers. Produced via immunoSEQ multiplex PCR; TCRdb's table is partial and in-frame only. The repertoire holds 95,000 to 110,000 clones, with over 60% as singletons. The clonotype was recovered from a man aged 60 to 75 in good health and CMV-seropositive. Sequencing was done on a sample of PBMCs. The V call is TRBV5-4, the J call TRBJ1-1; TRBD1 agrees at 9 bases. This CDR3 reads CASSLVGSKDRGGPEAFF. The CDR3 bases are TGTGCCAGCAGCTTGGTCGGATCCAAGGACAGGGGAGGACCTGAAGCTTTCTTT.